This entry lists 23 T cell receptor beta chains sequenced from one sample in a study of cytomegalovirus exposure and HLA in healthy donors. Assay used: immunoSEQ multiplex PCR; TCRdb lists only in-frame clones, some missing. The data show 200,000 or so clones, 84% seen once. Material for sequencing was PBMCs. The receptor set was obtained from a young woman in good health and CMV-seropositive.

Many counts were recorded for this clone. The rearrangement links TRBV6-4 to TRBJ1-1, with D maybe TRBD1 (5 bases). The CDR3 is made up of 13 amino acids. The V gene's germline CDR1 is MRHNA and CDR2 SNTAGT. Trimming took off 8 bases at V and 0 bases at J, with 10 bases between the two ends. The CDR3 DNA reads TGTGCCAGCTCAGAAGGGGTGAACACTGAAGCTTTCTTT. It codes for CASSEGVNTEAFF.

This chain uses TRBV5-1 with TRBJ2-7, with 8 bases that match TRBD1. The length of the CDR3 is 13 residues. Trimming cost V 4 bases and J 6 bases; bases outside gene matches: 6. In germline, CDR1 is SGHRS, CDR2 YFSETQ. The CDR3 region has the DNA TGCGCCAGCAGCATAGGACAGGGTGGCGAGCAGTACTTC. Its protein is CASSIGQGGEQYF. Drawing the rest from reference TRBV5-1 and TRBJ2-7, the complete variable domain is KAGVTQTPRYLIKTRGQQVTLSCSPISGHRSVSWYQQTPGQGLQFLFEYFSETQRNKGNFPGRFSGRQFSNSRSEMNVSTLELGDSALYLCASSIGQGGEQYFGPGTRLTVT.

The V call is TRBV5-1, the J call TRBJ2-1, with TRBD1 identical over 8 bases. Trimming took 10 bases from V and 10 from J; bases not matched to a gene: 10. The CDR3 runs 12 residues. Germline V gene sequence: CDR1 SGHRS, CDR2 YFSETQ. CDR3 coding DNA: TGCGCCTCTGGTGCGCGACAGGGGGAGCAGTTCTTC. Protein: CASGARQGEQFF.

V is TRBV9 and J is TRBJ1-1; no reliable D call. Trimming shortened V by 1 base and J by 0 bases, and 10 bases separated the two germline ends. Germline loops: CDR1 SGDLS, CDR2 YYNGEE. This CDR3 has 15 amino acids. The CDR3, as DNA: TGTGCCAGCAGCGTATCTACCGGGGTGAACACTGAAGCTTTCTTT. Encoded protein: CASSVSTGVNTEAFF.

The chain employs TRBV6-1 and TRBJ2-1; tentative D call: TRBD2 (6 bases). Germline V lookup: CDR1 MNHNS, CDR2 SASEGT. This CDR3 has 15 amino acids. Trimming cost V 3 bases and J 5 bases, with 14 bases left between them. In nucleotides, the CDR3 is TGTGCCAGCAGTGACGGCGGAGGGCCCCACAATGAGCAGTTCTTC. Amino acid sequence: CASSDGGGPHNEQFF.

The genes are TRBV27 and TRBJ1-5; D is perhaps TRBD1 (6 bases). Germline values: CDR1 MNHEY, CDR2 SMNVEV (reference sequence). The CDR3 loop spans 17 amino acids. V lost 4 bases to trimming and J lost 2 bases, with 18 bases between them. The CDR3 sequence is CASSSNQGGFGNQPQHF. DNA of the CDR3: TGTGCCAGCAGTTCGAACCAAGGGGGTTTTGGCAATCAGCCCCAGCATTTT.

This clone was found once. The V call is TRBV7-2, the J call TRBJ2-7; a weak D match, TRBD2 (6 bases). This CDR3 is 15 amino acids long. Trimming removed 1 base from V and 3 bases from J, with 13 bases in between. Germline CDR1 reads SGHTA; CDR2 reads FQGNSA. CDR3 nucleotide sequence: TGTGCCAGCAGCTTAGAAAAGACTAGTTACTACGAGCAGTACTTC. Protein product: CASSLEKTSYYEQYF. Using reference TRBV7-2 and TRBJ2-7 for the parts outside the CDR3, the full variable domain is GAGVSQSPSNKVTEKGKDVELRCDPISGHTALYWYRQSLGQGLEFLIYFQGNSAPDKSGLPSDRFSAERTGGSVSTLTIQRTQQEDSAVYLCASSLEKTSYYEQYFGPGTRLTVT.

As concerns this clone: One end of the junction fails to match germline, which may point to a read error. The chain's CDR3 is CASSSTSGEKLFF. For the CDR3, the DNA is TGTGCTAGCAGCTCAACTAGCGGTGAAAAACTGTTTTTT. This chain joins TRBV7-7 and TRBJ1-4; D gene unclear. From germline, CDR1 is SSHAT and CDR2 FNYEAQ (reference sequence). The CDR3 has 13 residues.

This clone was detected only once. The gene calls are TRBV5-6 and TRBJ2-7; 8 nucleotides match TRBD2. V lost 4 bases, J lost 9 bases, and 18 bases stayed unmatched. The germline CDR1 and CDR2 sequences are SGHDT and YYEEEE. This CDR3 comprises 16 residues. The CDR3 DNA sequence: TGTGCCAGCAGCCTGGGGCTAGCGGGTTTTTTGTCGGTGCAGTACTTC. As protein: CASSLGLAGFLSVQYF.

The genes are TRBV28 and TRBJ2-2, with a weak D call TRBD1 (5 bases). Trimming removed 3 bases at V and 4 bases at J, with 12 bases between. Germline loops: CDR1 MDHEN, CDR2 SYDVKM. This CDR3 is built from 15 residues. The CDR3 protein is CASSLAGFSTGELFF. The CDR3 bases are TGTGCCAGCAGTTTGGCAGGGTTCTCCACCGGGGAGCTGTTTTTT.

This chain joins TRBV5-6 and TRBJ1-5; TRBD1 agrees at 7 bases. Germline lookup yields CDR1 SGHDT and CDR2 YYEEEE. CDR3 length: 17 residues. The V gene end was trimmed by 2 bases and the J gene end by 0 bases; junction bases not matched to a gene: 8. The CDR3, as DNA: TGTGCCAGCAGCTTCCGACAGGGAATAAATAGCAATCAGCCCCAGCATTTT. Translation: CASSFRQGINSNQPQHF. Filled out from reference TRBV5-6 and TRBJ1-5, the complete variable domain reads DAGVTQSPTHLIKTRGQQVTLRCSPKSGHDTVSWYQQALGQGPQFIFQYYEEEERQRGNFPDRFSGHQFPNYSSELNVNALLLGDSALYLCASSFRQGINSNQPQHFGDGTRLSIL.

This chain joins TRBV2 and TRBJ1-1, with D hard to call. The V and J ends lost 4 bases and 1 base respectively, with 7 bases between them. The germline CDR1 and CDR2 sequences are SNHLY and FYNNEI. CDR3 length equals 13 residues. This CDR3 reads CASSGGRNTEAFF. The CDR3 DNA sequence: TGTGCCAGCAGTGGAGGTCGGAACACTGAAGCTTTCTTT.

The CDR3 coding sequence is TGTGCCAGTAGGGAGGACAGGATTCGCACAGATACGCAGTATTTT. It is translated as CASREDRIRTDTQYF. The chain uses TRBV19 and TRBJ2-3; the match to TRBD1 covers 7 bases. V lost 6 bases and J lost 1; bases outside the gene matches: 7. The CDR3 contains 15 residues. Germline values: CDR1 LNHDA, CDR2 SQIVND (reference sequence).

The CDR3 nucleotides are TGTGCCAGCAGTCGGGACAGGTACACAGATACGCAGTATTTT. It yields the protein CASSRDRYTDTQYF. The rearrangement joins TRBV11-3 to TRBJ2-3; 8 nucleotides match TRBD1. J was trimmed by 2 bases and V by 6 bases; bases with no gene match: 4. The CDR3 extends over 14 amino acids. Germline V CDR1 and CDR2: SGHNT, YENEEA.

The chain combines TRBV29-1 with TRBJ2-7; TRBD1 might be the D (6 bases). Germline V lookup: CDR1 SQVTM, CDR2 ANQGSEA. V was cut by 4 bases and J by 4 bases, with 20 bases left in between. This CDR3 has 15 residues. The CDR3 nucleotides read TGCAGCGTTGGGTACAGCGGACAGAACGGTTACGAGCAGTACTTC. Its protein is CSVGYSGQNGYEQYF.

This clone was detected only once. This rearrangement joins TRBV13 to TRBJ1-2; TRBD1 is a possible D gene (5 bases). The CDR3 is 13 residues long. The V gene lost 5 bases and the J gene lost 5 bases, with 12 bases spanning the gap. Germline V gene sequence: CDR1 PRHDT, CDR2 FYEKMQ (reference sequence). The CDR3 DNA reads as TGTGCCAGCAGCAAAGACAGAGATTATGGCTACACCTTC. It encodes CASSKDRDYGYTF.

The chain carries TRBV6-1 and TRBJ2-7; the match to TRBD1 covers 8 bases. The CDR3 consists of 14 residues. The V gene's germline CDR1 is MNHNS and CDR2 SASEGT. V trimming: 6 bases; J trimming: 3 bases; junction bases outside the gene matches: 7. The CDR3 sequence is CASRAGTGVYEQYF. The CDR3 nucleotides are TGTGCCAGCAGGGCCGGGACAGGAGTCTACGAGCAGTACTTC.

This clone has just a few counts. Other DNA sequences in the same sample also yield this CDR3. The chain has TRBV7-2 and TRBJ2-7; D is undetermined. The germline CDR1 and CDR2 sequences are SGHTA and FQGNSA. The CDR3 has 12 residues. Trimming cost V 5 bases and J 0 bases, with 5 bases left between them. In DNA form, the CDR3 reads TGTGCCAGCAGCCCTAGCTCCTACGAGCAGTACTTC. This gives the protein CASSPSSYEQYF.

The CDR3: CASSPTLDTQYF. As DNA, the CDR3 is TGTGCCAGCAGCCCTACCCTAGATACGCAGTATTTT. The chain combines TRBV9 with TRBJ2-3; D uncertain. CDR1 SGDLS and CDR2 YYNGEE come from the germline V gene. Trimming left V 4 bases short and J 5 bases short, with 8 bases between. The CDR3 length is 12 residues.

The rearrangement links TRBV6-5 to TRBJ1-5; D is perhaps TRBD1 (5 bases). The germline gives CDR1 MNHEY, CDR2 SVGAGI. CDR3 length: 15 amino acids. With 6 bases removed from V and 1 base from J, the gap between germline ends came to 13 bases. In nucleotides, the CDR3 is TGTGCCAGCAGCCAGGGTTTTACGAGCAATCAGCCCCAGCATTTT. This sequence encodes CASSQGFTSNQPQHF.

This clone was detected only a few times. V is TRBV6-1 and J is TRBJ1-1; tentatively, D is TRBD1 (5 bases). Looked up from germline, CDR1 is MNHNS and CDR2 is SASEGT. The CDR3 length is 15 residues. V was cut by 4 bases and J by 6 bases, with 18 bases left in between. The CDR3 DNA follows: TGTGCCAGCAGTGTGGGGAACAGGTTCGGCGCTGAAGCTTTCTTT. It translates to CASSVGNRFGAEAFF.

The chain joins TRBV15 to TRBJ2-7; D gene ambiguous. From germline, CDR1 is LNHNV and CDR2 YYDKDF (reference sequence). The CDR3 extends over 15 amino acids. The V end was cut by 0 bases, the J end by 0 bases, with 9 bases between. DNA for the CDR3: TGTGCCACCAGCAGAGAAACCGGTGTCTCCTACGAGCAGTACTTC. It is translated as CATSRETGVSYEQYF.

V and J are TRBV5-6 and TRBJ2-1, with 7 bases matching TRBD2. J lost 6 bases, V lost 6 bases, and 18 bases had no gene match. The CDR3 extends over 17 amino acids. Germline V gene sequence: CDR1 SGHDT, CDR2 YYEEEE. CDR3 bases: TGTGCCAGCAACCCCAACGTGGCGGGAGCGGTGACCAATGAGCAGTTCTTC. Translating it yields CASNPNVAGAVTNEQFF.